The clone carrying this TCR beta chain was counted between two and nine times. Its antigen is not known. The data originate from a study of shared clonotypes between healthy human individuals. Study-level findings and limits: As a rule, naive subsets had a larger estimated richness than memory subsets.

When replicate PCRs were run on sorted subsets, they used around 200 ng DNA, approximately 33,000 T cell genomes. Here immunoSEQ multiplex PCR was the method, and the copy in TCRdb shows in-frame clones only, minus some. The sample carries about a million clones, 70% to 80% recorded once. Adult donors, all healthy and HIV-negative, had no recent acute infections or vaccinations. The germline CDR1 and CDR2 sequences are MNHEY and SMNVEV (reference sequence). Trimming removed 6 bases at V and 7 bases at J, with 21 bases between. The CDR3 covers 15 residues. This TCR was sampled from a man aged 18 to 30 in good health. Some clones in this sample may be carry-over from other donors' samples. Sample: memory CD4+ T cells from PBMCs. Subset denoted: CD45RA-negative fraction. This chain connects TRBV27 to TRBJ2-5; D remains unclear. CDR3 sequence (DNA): TGTGCCAGCAGCCCCCTCGGAGCCGGGTGGTGGACCCAGTACTTC. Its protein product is CASSPLGAGWWTQYF.